The text below deals with one T cell receptor (beta chain). Its target is not known. CDR1 MDHEN and CDR2 SYDVKM come from the germline V gene. V lost 7 bases and J 6 bases, leaving 16 bases between the germline ends. This CDR3 has 14 residues. Assay: immunoSEQ multiplex PCR; the TCRdb copy retains only in-frame clones and omits some. The sample shows some 130,000 clones, around nine tenths of them seen only once. During the collection period, no donor immune events like infections were recorded. The data are from a study of identifying expanded T cells in peripheral blood. Study-level points and caveats: About 1.2 clones differed between technical replicates, versus about 17 and 20 over time. Variance in clone template counts between approximately 2-week samples significantly increased with total template count across all healthy donors.

This sequence was found in a person aged 18 to 70 in good health. The genes are TRBV28 and TRBJ2-1; tentatively, D is TRBD1 or TRBD2 (7 bases each). Sequencing was carried out using blood. In DNA, the CDR3 is TGTGCCAGCATCTCAGGGGGGGGGTTCAATGAGCAGTTCTTC. This sequence encodes CASISGGGFNEQFF.